This passage covers 30 T cell receptor beta chains from one sample sequenced in a study of blood T cell repertoires in COVID-19. Assay: immunoSEQ multiplex PCR; the TCRdb copy retains only in-frame clones and omits some. The sample contains approximately 90,000 clones, about 87% of which appear only once. Sequences were obtained from peripheral blood. The receptors stem from a man between 60 and 70 years old with acute or convalescent COVID-19.

For this clone: At one boundary the junction diverges from the germline segment, which might be a read error. The chain uses TRBV14 and TRBJ2-2; a weak D match, TRBD1 (6 bases). Looked up from germline, CDR1 is SGHDN and CDR2 is FVKESK. This CDR3 contains 16 residues. CDR3 coding DNA: TGTGCCAGCAGCGCGGACAGACGACGACCCACCCGGGGAGCTGTTTTT. Its protein is CASSADRRRPTRGAVF.

The V call is TRBV18, the J call TRBJ1-4; TRBD1 is a possible D gene (5 bases). CDR1 KGHSH and CDR2 LQKENI come from the germline V gene. V shed 2 bases and J shed 8 bases, with 15 bases lying between them. The length of the CDR3 is 15 residues. The CDR3 region has the DNA TGTGCCAGCTCACCAAGGGGTCAGACAGAGGAAAAACTGTTTTTT. Translated, it gives CASSPRGQTEEKLFF.

The chain uses TRBV24-1 and TRBJ2-3, with 14 bases lining up with TRBD2. Unmatched junction bases numbered 5, after V lost 4 bases and J lost 3 bases. Germline lookup yields CDR1 KGHDR and CDR2 SFDVKD. The CDR3 runs to 17 residues. The CDR3 region is CATSDTGLAGETDTQYF. The CDR3 nucleotides are TGTGCCACCAGTGACACGGGACTAGCGGGAGAAACAGATACGCAGTATTTT.

The chain joins TRBV19 to TRBJ1-1, with D tentatively TRBD1 (6 bases). V was clipped by 3 bases and J by 4 bases, with 15 bases between them. CDR3 length: 15 residues. The germline V gene has CDR1 LNHDA and CDR2 SQIVND (reference sequence). The CDR3 loop reads CASSISVTGGTEAFF. The CDR3 nucleotides are TGTGCCAGTAGTATTTCTGTGACAGGAGGCACTGAAGCTTTCTTT.

This chain's CDR3 is CAFRTGVNGYTF. The CDR3 nucleotides are TGTGCCTTCCGGACAGGGGTTAATGGCTACACCTTC. The chain employs TRBV10-3 and TRBJ1-2; 9 positions agree with TRBD1. Trimming took 11 bases from V and 6 from J; bases not matched to a gene: 7. Germline CDR1 and CDR2: ENHRY and SYGVKD. This CDR3 spans 12 amino acids.

The V call is TRBV5-1, the J call TRBJ1-2, with 8 bases matching TRBD1. Per the germline V gene, CDR1 is SGHRS and CDR2 is YFSETQ. Losses at the gene ends were 5 bases for V and 2 bases for J; bases not matched to a gene: 8. CDR3 length: 15 amino acids. The CDR3 loop is CASSLGTGLNYGYTF. The CDR3 DNA reads TGCGCCAGCAGTCTGGGGACAGGTCTCAACTATGGCTACACCTTC.

The chain links TRBV5-1 to TRBJ2-2, with TRBD1 as a possible D gene (5 bases). Germline CDR1 and CDR2: SGHRS and YFSETQ. This CDR3 is 15 amino acids long. V was cut by 7 bases and J by 5 bases, with 18 bases left in between. The CDR3 loop is CASVQDTPRTGELFF. In DNA, the CDR3 is TGCGCCAGCGTCCAGGACACCCCGAGGACCGGGGAGCTGTTTTTT.

This chain uses TRBV18 with TRBJ2-7; 7 bases line up with TRBD1. Germline CDR1 reads KGHSH; CDR2 reads LQKENI. The CDR3 has 13 residues. V gave up 4 bases and J gave up 4 bases; unmatched junction bases: 4. CDR3 loop: CASSLGQRYEQYF. In nucleotides, the CDR3 is TGTGCCAGCTCACTGGGACAGAGATACGAGCAGTACTTC. Variable domain in full (rest from reference TRBV18 and TRBJ2-7): NAGVMQNPRHLVRRRGQEARLRCSPMKGHSHVYWYRQLPEEGLKFMVYLQKENIIDESGMPKERFSAEFPKEGPSILRIQQVVRGDSAAYFCASSLGQRYEQYFGPGTRLTVT.

About this clone: The sample carries other DNA sequences with the same CDR3. The chain employs TRBV3-1 (or the pseudogene TRBV3-2) and TRBJ1-2; 7 nucleotides match TRBD1. The CDR3 runs 14 residues. Germline values: CDR1 LGHDT, CDR2 YNNKEL (reference sequence). The junction had 6 bases not matched to a gene; V was cut back by 4 bases and J by 4 bases. CDR3 in DNA: TGTGCCAGCAGCCCGCAACAGGGGATCTATGGCTACACCTTC. This encodes CASSPQQGIYGYTF.

This chain connects TRBV27 to TRBJ1-2; D possibly corresponds to TRBD1 (6 bases). Germline V lookup: CDR1 MNHEY, CDR2 SMNVEV (reference sequence). Trimming cost V 4 bases and J 3 bases, with 15 bases left between them. The CDR3 has 15 residues. CDR3 DNA: TGTGCCAGCAGTTCCCAGATCAGGGGCTACTATGGCTACACCTTC. It translates to CASSSQIRGYYGYTF.

This chain links TRBV19 with TRBJ1-5; TRBD1 aligns across 7 bases. V lost 7 bases, J lost 10 bases, and 13 bases stayed unmatched. CDR3 size: 14 residues. The germline V gene has CDR1 LNHDA and CDR2 SQIVND (reference sequence). The CDR3 protein is CASTPTGGDRPQHF. The CDR3, as DNA: TGTGCCAGTACCCCGACAGGAGGGGACAGACCCCAGCATTTT.

The chain employs TRBV28 and TRBJ2-7, with 7 bases matching TRBD1. Germline CDR1 is MDHEN and CDR2 is SYDVKM. The junction had 8 bases not matched to a gene; V was cut back by 3 bases and J by 0 bases. The CDR3 runs 16 residues. CDR3 DNA sequence: TGTGCCAGCAGTTTTTGGGGGACAGTGAGCTCCTACGAGCAGTACTTC. Its translation: CASSFWGTVSSYEQYF. Based on the CDR3 plus reference TRBV28 and TRBJ2-7, the full variable domain is DVKVTQSSRYLVKRTGEKVFLECVQDMDHENMFWYRQDPGLGLRLIYFSYDVKMKEKGDIPEGYSVSREKKERFSLILESASTNQTSMYLCASSFWGTVSSYEQYFGPGTRLTVT.

This clone was recorded only once. V usage is TRBV27 and J usage is TRBJ2-1; D is ambiguous. The V gene's germline CDR1 is MNHEY and CDR2 SMNVEV (reference sequence). This CDR3 region has 12 residues. V shed 6 bases and J shed 10 bases, with 13 bases lying between them. For the CDR3, the DNA is TGTGCCAGCAGATCCGCTAGTGGAGAGCAGTTCTTC. Amino acid sequence: CASRSASGEQFF.

The genes are TRBV6-1 and TRBJ2-3; 13 bases fit TRBD2. The junction had 4 bases not matched to a gene; V was cut back by 4 bases and J by 3 bases. The length of the CDR3 is 16 residues. CDR1 is MNHNS, CDR2 SASEGT, per germline. The CDR3 DNA reads as TGTGCCAGCAGTGGGACTAGCGGGAGTGGAACAGATACGCAGTATTTT. Protein: CASSGTSGSGTDTQYF.

The gene calls are TRBV24-1 and TRBJ2-1; 16 bases are shared with TRBD2. Germline V CDR1 and CDR2: KGHDR, SFDVKD. V shed 3 bases, J shed 2 bases, and the junction held 15 bases outside the gene matches. This CDR3 comprises 22 residues. In DNA, the CDR3 is TGTGCCACCAGTGATCCAAACCAGGGGATAGGGACTAGCGGGGGGGCCTACAATGAGCAGTTCTTC. Amino acid sequence: CATSDPNQGIGTSGGAYNEQFF.

This rearrangement joins TRBV27 to TRBJ1-5; 7 positions match TRBD1. The CDR3 is 15 residues long. In germline, CDR1 is MNHEY, CDR2 SMNVEV (reference sequence). The junction had 8 bases not matched to a gene; V was cut back by 5 bases and J by 4 bases. CDR3 coding DNA: TGTGCCAGCAGTCCCGTGGACAGGCTTAATCAGCCCCAGCATTTT. This gives the protein CASSPVDRLNQPQHF.

The chain couples TRBV6-5 to TRBJ2-1, with a weak D call TRBD2 (6 bases). The CDR3 spans 11 residues. Trimming left V 2 bases short and J 14 bases short, with 10 bases between. Germline loops: CDR1 MNHEY, CDR2 SVGAGI. The CDR3 bases are TGTGCCAGCAGTTACGGGGCGGGGAAGTTCTTC. Protein sequence: CASSYGAGKFF.

The J gene is TRBJ2-1, the V gene TRBV6-1; 9 bases are shared with TRBD2. CDR1 MNHNS and CDR2 SASEGT come from the germline V gene. V lost 2 bases, J lost 10 bases, and 18 bases stayed unmatched. This CDR3 has 18 amino acids. The CDR3 loop reads CASSEWIPWSSGIDEQFF. CDR3 nucleotide sequence: TGTGCCAGCAGTGAATGGATCCCCTGGTCTAGCGGGATCGACGAGCAGTTCTTC.

The rearrangement uses TRBV11-1 and TRBJ1-6, with 7 bases matching TRBD1. Losses at the gene ends were 4 bases for V and 7 bases for J; bases not matched to a gene: 4. CDR3 size: 14 residues. CDR1 is SGHAT and CDR2 is FQDESV in the germline V gene (reference sequence). The CDR3 is CASSYRGRNSPLHF. CDR3 in DNA: TGTGCCAGCAGCTACAGGGGACGGAATTCACCCCTCCACTTT.

The chain carries TRBV7-3 and TRBJ1-1; a possible D gene is TRBD1 (5 bases). The CDR3 totals 15 residues. The V gene's germline CDR1 is SGHTA and CDR2 FQGTGA. The V gene lost 0 bases and the J gene lost 1 base, with 9 bases spanning the gap. DNA of the CDR3: TGTGCCAGCAGCTTAACGGGGGGAACGAACACTGAAGCTTTCTTT. This translates into CASSLTGGTNTEAFF.

The chain recombines TRBV27 with TRBJ1-5, with TRBD1 as a possible D gene (5 bases). There are 15 residues in the CDR3. Germline CDR1 is MNHEY and CDR2 is SMNVEV (reference sequence). The V end lost 2 bases, the J end lost 4 bases, and 12 bases lay between the germline ends. CDR3 nucleotides: TGTGCCAGCAGTTTACGGCAGGGAAAGAATCAGCCCCAGCATTTT. It is translated as CASSLRQGKNQPQHF.

This CDR3 reads CASSQVRQGMANYGYTF. The CDR3 nucleotides are TGTGCCAGCAGCCAAGTTCGACAGGGAATGGCTAACTATGGCTACACCTTC. The chain links TRBV3-1 (or the pseudogene TRBV3-2) to TRBJ1-2; TRBD1 agrees at 7 bases. The CDR3 contains 17 residues. CDR1 is LGHDT, CDR2 YNNKEL, per germline (reference sequence). J lost 0 bases, V lost 1 base, and 8 bases had no gene match.

The sample holds one count of this clone. This chain joins TRBV6-1 and TRBJ1-1; perhaps TRBD1 as D (6 bases). Trimming cost V 2 bases and J 7 bases, with 11 bases left between them. From germline, CDR1 is MNHNS and CDR2 SASEGT. The CDR3 contains 13 residues. This CDR3 is CASSEQGRGEAFF. DNA for the CDR3: TGTGCCAGCAGTGAACAGGGGAGAGGTGAAGCTTTCTTT.

The CDR3 nucleotides read TGTGCCATCAGTGACAGTTTAACTAGCTCTGGAAACACCATATATTTT. The encoded protein is CAISDSLTSSGNTIYF. The genes are TRBV10-3 and TRBJ1-3; unclear D gene. V was trimmed by 3 bases and J by 0 bases, leaving 12 bases between them. This CDR3 spans 16 amino acids. Germline values: CDR1 ENHRY, CDR2 SYGVKD.

V is TRBV12-3 or TRBV12-4 and J is TRBJ1-4; the D is unclear. V lost 3 bases to trimming and J lost 8 bases, with 10 bases between them. This CDR3 contains 13 residues. The DNA for the CDR3 is TGTGCCAGCAGTTTCGGATTGGGCGAAAAACTGTTTTTT. This sequence encodes CASSFGLGEKLFF.

The genes are TRBV2 and TRBJ2-3; 14 bases fit TRBD2. With 5 bases clipped from V and 5 bases from J, the junction kept 9 bases outside the gene matches. The CDR3 spans 17 residues. Germline CDR1 and CDR2: SNHLY and FYNNEI. The CDR3 loop is CASSSRGLAGARDTQYF. In DNA, the CDR3 is TGTGCCAGCAGTTCGCGGGGACTAGCGGGAGCTAGAGATACGCAGTATTTT.

CDR3 bases: TGTGCCAGCAGCCCGACTAGCGGGGGGGAGACCCAGTACTTC. Residues: CASSPTSGGETQYF. This rearrangement joins TRBV7-3 to TRBJ2-5; 13 bases fit TRBD2. The ends lost 5 bases at V and 5 bases at J; junction bases unmatched: 2. There are 14 residues in the CDR3. Per germline, CDR1 SGHTA and CDR2 FQGTGA.

This rearrangement joins TRBV5-1 to TRBJ1-1; 7 bases are shared with TRBD1. Looked up from germline, CDR1 is SGHRS and CDR2 is YFSETQ. V was pared by 5 bases and J by 5 bases, with 12 bases of the junction left unmatched. The length of the CDR3 is 15 residues. CDR3 protein: CASSPWGQGGTEAFF. The CDR3 coding sequence is TGCGCCAGCAGTCCCTGGGGGCAGGGGGGAACTGAAGCTTTCTTT.

The chain links TRBV3-1 (or the pseudogene TRBV3-2) to TRBJ2-2; 10 nucleotides match TRBD2. This CDR3 is 20 amino acids long. Germline-derived CDR1 and CDR2 are LGHDT and YNNKEL (reference sequence). V dropped 1 base and J dropped 6; count of bases not matched to a gene: 17. The DNA of the CDR3 is TGTGCCAGCAGCCAAGCCCGGTCGCTAAGCGGGAGGGCCATCTCCGGGGAGCTGTTTTTT. This gives the protein CASSQARSLSGRAISGELFF.

This chain joins TRBV19 and TRBJ2-2, with 11 bases lining up with TRBD2. Looked up from germline, CDR1 is LNHDA and CDR2 is SQIVND (reference sequence). The CDR3 length is 22 residues. Germline trimming cut 4 bases from V and 7 bases from J; bases unmatched to any gene: 26. The chain's CDR3 is CASSTGGRAGDPSGRFGGELFF. CDR3 nucleotide sequence: TGTGCCAGTAGTACCGGGGGTAGGGCAGGGGACCCTAGCGGGAGGTTCGGCGGGGAGCTGTTTTTT.